This TCR beta chain was observed in a study of blood T cell repertoires in COVID-19. About the study: PBMCs, B-cell-depleted T cells, or T cells provided the cDNA or gDNA that made up the material.

Clones were sequenced by immunoSEQ multiplex PCR, and TCRdb holds only the in-frame ones, with some missing. Among roughly 370,000 clones listed, approximately 87% were seen once. The V gene's germline CDR1 is MDHEN and CDR2 SYDVKM. V shed 5 bases and J 6 bases; nucleotides not matched to a gene: 10. There are 15 residues in the CDR3. The cohort comprised adults aged about 18 to 100 years residing in approximately 22 US areas. Self-reported history from a screening survey and questionnaire set each donor's cohort. The receptor's source is a woman aged 50 to 60 who had recovered from COVID-19. The specimen sequenced was PBMCs or T cells enriched from blood (not recorded which). V is TRBV28 and J is TRBJ2-1, with 7 bases that match TRBD1. Here the CDR3 DNA reads TGTGCCAGCAGTCCATCCGCCTACAGGGGCAATGAGCAGTTCTTC. Residues: CASSPSAYRGNEQFF.